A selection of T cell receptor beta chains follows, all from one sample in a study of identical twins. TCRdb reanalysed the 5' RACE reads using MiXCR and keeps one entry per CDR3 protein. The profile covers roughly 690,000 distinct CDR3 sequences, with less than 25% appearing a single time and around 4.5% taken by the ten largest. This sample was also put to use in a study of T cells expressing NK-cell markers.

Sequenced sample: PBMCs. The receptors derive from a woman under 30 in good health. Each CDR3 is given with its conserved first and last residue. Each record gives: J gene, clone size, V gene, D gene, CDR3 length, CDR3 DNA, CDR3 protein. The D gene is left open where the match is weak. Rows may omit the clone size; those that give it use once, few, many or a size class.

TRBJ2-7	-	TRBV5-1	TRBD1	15	TGCGCCAGCAGCCCCGACAGGGGGCGCTTCAACGAGCAGTACTTC	CASSPDRGRFNEQYF
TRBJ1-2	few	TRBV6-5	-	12	TGTGCCACCACTACGGGGGGGTATGGCTACACCTTC	CATTTGGYGYTF
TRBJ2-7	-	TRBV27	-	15	TGTGCCAGCAGTTTAGCCCTGGACGGATCCTACGAGCAGTACTTC	CASSLALDGSYEQYF
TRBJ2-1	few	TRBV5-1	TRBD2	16	TGCGCCAGCAGCTTGCCCCTCGGCGGGAGCAGTAATGAGCAGTTCTTC	CASSLPLGGSSNEQFF
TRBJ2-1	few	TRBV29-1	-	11	TGCAGCGCCATCTGGTCTAGTGAGCAGTTCTTC	CSAIWSSEQFF
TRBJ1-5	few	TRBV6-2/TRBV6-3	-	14	TGTGCCAGCAGTTATTCTAGCACAAATCAGCCCCAGCATTTT	CASSYSSTNQPQHF
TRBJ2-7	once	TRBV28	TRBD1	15	TGTGCCAGCAGACCGACCGGGACAGGGGCCCACGAGCAGTACTTC	CASRPTGTGAHEQYF
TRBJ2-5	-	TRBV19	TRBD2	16	TGTGCCAGTAGTACGGGACTAGCGGGCCCCCAAGAGACCCAGTACTTC	CASSTGLAGPQETQYF
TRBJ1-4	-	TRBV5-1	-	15	TGCGCCAGCAGCACGGACCTACCGGGGGATGAAAAACTGTTTTTT	CASSTDLPGDEKLFF
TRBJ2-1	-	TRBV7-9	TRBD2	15	TGTGCCAGCAGCTTTTTACTAGCGGGAGCGGGTGAGCAGTTCTTC	CASSFLLAGAGEQFF
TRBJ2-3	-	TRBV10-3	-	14	TGTGCCATCAGTGAAGGGAGGCTCACAGATACGCAGTATTTT	CAISEGRLTDTQYF
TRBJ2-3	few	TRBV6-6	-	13	TGTGCCAGCAGTTACAGTCAAACAGATACGCAGTATTTT	CASSYSQTDTQYF
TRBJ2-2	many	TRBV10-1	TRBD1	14	TGCGCCGGAGAGACAGGGGAGGATACCGGGGAGCTGTTTTTT	CAGETGEDTGELFF
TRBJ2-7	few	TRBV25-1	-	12	TGTGCCAGCAGTGAGCGGAGGGACGAGCAGTACTTC	CASSERRDEQYF
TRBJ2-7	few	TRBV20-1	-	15	TGCAGTGCGACCCCATCGACTGGTTCCGCCTACGAGCAGTACTTC	CSATPSTGSAYEQYF
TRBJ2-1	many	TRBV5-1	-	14	TGCGCCAGCAGCTTTGGTTTTGGGGGCAATGAGCAGTTCTTC	CASSFGFGGNEQFF
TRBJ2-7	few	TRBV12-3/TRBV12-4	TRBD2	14	TGTGCCAGCAGTTTTATTAGCGGGAAAGGAGAGCAGTACTTC	CASSFISGKGEQYF
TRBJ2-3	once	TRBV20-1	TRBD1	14	TGCAGTGCTAAGAGGGACAGCTCGACAGATACGCAGTATTTT	CSAKRDSSTDTQYF
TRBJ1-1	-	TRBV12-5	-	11	TGTGCTAGTCAAATTTACACTGAAGCTTTCTTT	CASQIYTEAFF
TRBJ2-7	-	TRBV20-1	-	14	TGCAGTGCTAGAAGCGTAGATGGGGATTACGAGCAGTACTTC	CSARSVDGDYEQYF
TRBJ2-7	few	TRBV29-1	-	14	TGCAGCGTTGAACGTCGGGGCACCTCCTACGAGCAGTACTTC	CSVERRGTSYEQYF
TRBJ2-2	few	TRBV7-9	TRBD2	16	TGTGCCAGCAGAACGACTGGGGGAGGGAGCACCGGGGAGCTGTTTTTT	CASRTTGGGSTGELFF
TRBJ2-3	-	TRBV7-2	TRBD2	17	TGTGCCAGCAGCACAAGGACTAGCGGGAGGGGCACAGATACGCAGTATTTT	CASSTRTSGRGTDTQYF
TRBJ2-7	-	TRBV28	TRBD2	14	TGTGCCAGCAGTCGTCGGACTAGCAGATACGAGCAGTACTTC	CASSRRTSRYEQYF
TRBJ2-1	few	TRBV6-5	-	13	TGTGCCAGCAGTTACTCGGGTTACCATGAGCAGTTCTTC	CASSYSGYHEQFF
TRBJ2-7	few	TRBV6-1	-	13	TGTGCCAGCAGTGGACTTAACTCCTACGAGCAGTACTTC	CASSGLNSYEQYF
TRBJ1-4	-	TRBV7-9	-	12	TGTGCCAGCAGCTTAATTAATGAGGAACTGTTTTTT	CASSLINEELFF
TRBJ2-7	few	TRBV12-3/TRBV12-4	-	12	TGTGCCAGCACCTCCCAGGTGCACGAGCAGTACTTC	CASTSQVHEQYF
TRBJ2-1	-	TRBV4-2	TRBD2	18	TGTGCCAGCGGGGTTAGCGGGGGGGCCTCACCCCAGCACAATGAGCAGTTCTTC	CASGVSGGASPQHNEQFF
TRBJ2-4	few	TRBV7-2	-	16	TGTGCCAGCAGCTTACAGATATATACGGCCAAAAACATTCAGTACTTC	CASSLQIYTAKNIQYF
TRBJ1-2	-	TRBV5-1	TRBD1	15	TGCGCCAGCAGCTTGGACCAGGGGGCTAATTATGGCTACACCTTC	CASSLDQGANYGYTF
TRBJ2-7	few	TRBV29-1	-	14	TGCAGCGTTCGACCACTAGGATCTCAATACGAGCAGTACTTC	CSVRPLGSQYEQYF